This T cell receptor (beta chain) stems from a study of early T cells in non-severe SARS-CoV-2 infection. As for the study in general: Alpha and beta chains were unpaired, from unsorted whole-blood bulk RNA.

The library protocol tagged individual cDNA molecules with unique molecular identifiers. From the 5' RACE reads, TCRdb called clonotypes with MiXCR, one entry per CDR3 protein. In the table there are 83,000 or so distinct CDR3 sequences, about 10% of which are singletons. On this clonotype: What it recognizes is unknown.

Germline V gene sequence: CDR1 LGHDT, CDR2 YNNKEL (reference sequence). The CDR3 covers 15 residues. The ends were cut back, 0 bases at V and 5 bases at J, with 13 bases in the middle. General study points: VDJdb matching, biased toward anti-spike CD8 responses, missed private and CD4 specificities.

The chain uses TRBV3-1 and TRBJ1-1; a weak D match, TRBD1 (6 bases). The sequence derives from an adult who was a healthcare worker with PCR-confirmed SARS-CoV-2 infection or an uninfected control (not recorded which). The starting material was whole blood, obtained at baseline. In DNA, the CDR3 is TGTGCCAGCAGCCAAGATTCAGGGGCGCGGACTGAAGCTTTCTTT. As protein: CASSQDSGARTEAFF.